What follows are 8 T cell receptor beta chains derived from one specimen sequenced in a study of cytomegalovirus exposure and HLA in healthy donors. PCR involved 60 Vbeta and 13 Jbeta primers. Produced via immunoSEQ multiplex PCR; TCRdb's table is partial and in-frame only. The sample contains tens of thousands of clones, 63% of which appear only once. The sample comprised PBMCs. Source of these receptors: a woman aged 30 to 39 in good health and CMV-seronegative.

This chain links TRBV5-1 with TRBJ2-5; the match to TRBD1 covers 10 bases. The V gene end was trimmed by 6 bases and the J gene end by 5 bases; junction bases not matched to a gene: 7. Germline CDR1 is SGHRS and CDR2 is YFSETQ. CDR3 size: 14 residues. This CDR3 reads CASTPRTGGETQYF. CDR3 DNA sequence: TGCGCCAGCACCCCCAGGACAGGGGGGGAGACCCAGTACTTC. Full variable domain (outside the CDR3, taken from reference TRBV5-1 and TRBJ2-5): KAGVTQTPRYLIKTRGQQVTLSCSPISGHRSVSWYQQTPGQGLQFLFEYFSETQRNKGNFPGRFSGRQFSNSRSEMNVSTLELGDSALYLCASTPRTGGETQYFGPGTRLLVL.

V gene TRBV2 combines with J gene TRBJ1-2, with D possibly being TRBD1 (5 bases). The CDR3 runs 13 residues. CDR1 is SNHLY, CDR2 FYNNEI, per germline. With 3 bases removed from V and 3 bases from J, the gap between germline ends came to 8 bases. CDR3 protein: CASSDQGDYGYTF. DNA for the CDR3: TGTGCCAGCAGTGACCAGGGCGACTATGGCTACACCTTC.

This chain joins TRBV29-1 and TRBJ1-3; TRBD1 might be the D (6 bases). The germline CDR1 and CDR2 sequences are SQVTM and ANQGSEA. This CDR3 comprises 14 residues. V lost 7 bases to trimming and J lost 0 bases, with 13 bases between them. CDR3 sequence: CSAAVGGSGNTIYF. The CDR3 DNA is TGCAGCGCCGCGGTAGGGGGCTCTGGAAACACCATATATTTT. Combining the CDR3 with reference TRBV29-1 and TRBJ1-3 gives the whole variable domain SAVISQKPSRDICQRGTSLTIQCQVDSQVTMMFWYRQQPGQSLTLIATANQGSEATYESGFVIDKFPISRPNLTFSTLTVSNMSPEDSSIYLCSAAVGGSGNTIYFGEGSWLTVV.

This chain uses TRBV5-1 with TRBJ1-2; 7 bases match TRBD1. Germline CDR1 SGHRS, CDR2 YFSETQ. V gave up 4 bases and J gave up 4 bases; unmatched junction bases: 7. This CDR3 has 14 residues. DNA for the CDR3: TGCGCCAGCAGCCTCGGGACAGTCCTCTATGGCTACACCTTC. As protein: CASSLGTVLYGYTF.

This clone was counted between two and nine times. This chain uses TRBV10-2 with TRBJ1-2, with TRBD1 as a possible D gene (5 bases). The CDR3 is 15 residues long. V shed 7 bases and J shed 0 bases, with 15 bases lying between them. Germline CDR1 is WSHSY and CDR2 is SAAADI. CDR3 DNA: TGCGCCAGCACCCTCGGGGGAGGTTCTAACTATGGCTACACCTTC. It yields the protein CASTLGGGSNYGYTF.

This clone was counted between two and nine times. The chain links TRBV4-3 to TRBJ2-7; the D gene is possibly TRBD1 (6 bases). This CDR3 has 14 residues. Trimming shortened V by 3 bases and J by 0 bases, and 9 bases separated the two germline ends. Germline V CDR1 and CDR2: LGHNA, YSLEER. The CDR3 nucleotides are TGCGCCAGCAGCCATGTACAGGGCTCCTACGAGCAGTACTTC. Amino acids: CASSHVQGSYEQYF.

This clone showed up just a few times. The sample holds other DNA sequences that translate to the same CDR3. The chain combines TRBV9 with TRBJ2-1; TRBD2 is a possible D gene (5 bases). Germline V gives CDR1 SGDLS, CDR2 YYNGEE. V lost 2 bases and J lost 7, with 10 bases in between. The CDR3 contains 13 residues. CDR3 region: CASSVGVSNEQFF. The CDR3 DNA follows: TGTGCCAGCAGCGTCGGGGTCTCGAATGAGCAGTTCTTC.

V and J are TRBV15 and TRBJ2-7, with a weak D call TRBD1 (6 bases). CDR1 is LNHNV and CDR2 is YYDKDF in the germline V gene (reference sequence). CDR3 length equals 13 residues. V gave up 1 base and J gave up 12 bases, with 16 bases separating them. The CDR3 spells CATSRAQGTRAYF. CDR3 DNA: TGTGCCACCAGCAGAGCCCAGGGGACCCGTGCGTACTTC.